The T cell receptor (beta chain) under discussion was sequenced for a study of tumor-infiltrating lymphocytes in primary liver carcinoma. Overall study: Measuring roughly 4 to 11 cm across, the tumors were staged as T1-T3 N0M0.

In this sample, this clonotype turned up once. Antigen: not known. A much larger clone lies one base from this, so it may be a read error. TCR beta cDNA was made from around 460 ng total RNA with a constant-region primer. Slightly modified ARM-PCR, run as three nested multiplex PCR rounds, produced the TCR beta libraries. It was with TRBV1-TRBV30 forward primers and a C-beta reverse primer that the first two PCR rounds were run, at roughly 11 cycles each. TCRdb recomputed calls from the multiplex PCR reads with MiXCR, one row per CDR3 protein. This sample has approximately 110,000 distinct CDR3 sequences, with 55% to 75% found just once. Total RNA and DNA came together from around 20-30 mg of bulk tissue without cell sorting. Germline CDR1 SGHRS, CDR2 YFSETQ. This CDR3 is 14 amino acids long. Findings and caveats of the study: Among the pair types, tumor region pairs showed more overlap than tumor-adjacent and tumor-blood pairs.

The clonotype was recovered from a woman aged 55-70 years with primary liver carcinoma and hepatitis B virus infection. The chain combines TRBV5-1 with TRBJ2-1, with D perhaps TRBD1 (6 bases). The sequenced sample consisted of liver tumor tissue from sampling region 1. Subset noted: tumor region T1, superior pole. The DNA of the CDR3 is TGCGCCAGCAGCCCTTGGACAGATTACAATGGGCAGTTCTTC. It translates to CASSPWTDYNGQFF.